Below are 4 T cell receptor beta chains sequenced from a single sample in a study of blood T cell repertoires in COVID-19. The assay was immunoSEQ multiplex PCR, and TCRdb's table has in-frame clones only and misses some. The sample contains about 480,000 clones, approximately 92% of which appear only once. What was sequenced was peripheral blood. These receptor sequences come from a man between 18 and 29 years old with COVID-19, enrolled during active disease.

Remarks on this clone: Different DNA sequences within this sample yield the same CDR3. The chain is built from TRBV3-1 (or the pseudogene TRBV3-2) and TRBJ2-3; a weak D match, TRBD1 (6 bases). From germline, CDR1 is LGHDT and CDR2 YNNKEL (reference sequence). The CDR3 sequence is 15 residues long. V lost 0 bases to trimming and J lost 2 bases, with 9 bases between them. CDR3 DNA: TGTGCCAGCAGCCAAGAGGACAGTCTCACAGATACGCAGTATTTT. Translated, it gives CASSQEDSLTDTQYF.

CDR3 bases: TGTGCCAGTAGTATAGAGGCGGAGGAGCAGTACTTC. Translated: CASSIEAEEQYF. The J gene is TRBJ2-7, the V gene TRBV19; D is ambiguous. This CDR3 has 12 amino acids. Per germline, CDR1 LNHDA and CDR2 SQIVND (reference sequence). V lost 0 bases to trimming and J lost 7 bases, with 7 bases between them.

As for this clone: Germline and junction disagree at one end, which may indicate a read error. V is TRBV10-3 and J is TRBJ1-1, with a tentative D call TRBD1 (5 bases). The CDR3 spans 14 residues. Germline V gene lookup returns CDR1 ENHRY and CDR2 SYGVKD. The chain's CDR3 is CAISEPEGNSEAFF. CDR3 DNA sequence: TGTGCCATCAGTGAGCCGGAGGGGAACTCTGAAGCTTTCTTT.

The chain combines TRBV9 with TRBJ1-4, with a tentative D call TRBD1 (6 bases). The CDR3 is 18 residues long. The V and J ends lost 4 bases and 4 bases respectively, with 23 bases between them. Germline lookup yields CDR1 SGDLS and CDR2 YYNGEE. CDR3 residues: CASSHGLGGRSNNEKLFF. As DNA, the CDR3 is TGTGCCAGCAGCCACGGGCTGGGGGGGCGTAGTAATAATGAAAAACTGTTTTTT.